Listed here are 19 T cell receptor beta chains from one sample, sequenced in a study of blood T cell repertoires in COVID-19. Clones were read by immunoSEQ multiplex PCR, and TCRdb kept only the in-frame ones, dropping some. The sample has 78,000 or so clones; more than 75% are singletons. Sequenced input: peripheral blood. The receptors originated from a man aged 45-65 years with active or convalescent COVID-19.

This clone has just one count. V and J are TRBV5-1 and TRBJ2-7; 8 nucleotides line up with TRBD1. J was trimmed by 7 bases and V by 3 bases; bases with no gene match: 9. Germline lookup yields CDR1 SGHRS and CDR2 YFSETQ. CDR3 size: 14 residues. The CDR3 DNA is TGCGCCAGCAGCTCCATCCAGGGGGCGCGGGAGCAGTACGTC. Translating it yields CASSSIQGAREQYV.

The CDR3 loop is CASSNKQGANEAFF. Here the CDR3 DNA reads TGTGCCAGCAGTAACAAACAGGGGGCGAATGAAGCTTTCTTT. The chain combines TRBV6-5 with TRBJ1-1, with 9 bases fitting TRBD1. The CDR3 loop spans 14 amino acids. Trimming removed 5 bases from V and 7 bases from J; junction bases left unmatched: 8. CDR1 MNHEY and CDR2 SVGAGI come from the germline V gene.

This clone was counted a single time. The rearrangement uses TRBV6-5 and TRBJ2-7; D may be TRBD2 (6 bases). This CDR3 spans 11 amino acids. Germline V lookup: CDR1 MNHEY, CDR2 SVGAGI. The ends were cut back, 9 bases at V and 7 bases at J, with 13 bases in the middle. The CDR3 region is CASSRDWEQYF. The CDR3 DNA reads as TGTGCCAGTAGCCGGGACTGGGAGCAGTACTTC.

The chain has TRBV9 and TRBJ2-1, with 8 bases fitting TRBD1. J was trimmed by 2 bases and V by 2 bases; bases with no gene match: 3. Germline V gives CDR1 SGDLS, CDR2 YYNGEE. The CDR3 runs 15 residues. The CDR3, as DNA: TGTGCCAGCAGCGTCGGACAGGGTCCCTACAATGAGCAGTTCTTC. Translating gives CASSVGQGPYNEQFF. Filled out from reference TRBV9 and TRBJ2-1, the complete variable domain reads DSGVTQTPKHLITATGQRVTLRCSPRSGDLSVYWYQQSLDQGLQFLIQYYNGEERAKGNILERFSAQQFPDLHSELNLSSLELGDSALYFCASSVGQGPYNEQFFGPGTRLTVL.

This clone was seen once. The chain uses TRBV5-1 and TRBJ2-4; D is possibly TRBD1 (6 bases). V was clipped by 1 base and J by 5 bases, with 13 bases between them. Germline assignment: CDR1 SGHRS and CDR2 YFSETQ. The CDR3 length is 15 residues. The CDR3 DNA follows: TGCGCCAGCAGCTTGACCGGGACACTAGAAAACATTCAGTACTTC. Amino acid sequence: CASSLTGTLENIQYF.

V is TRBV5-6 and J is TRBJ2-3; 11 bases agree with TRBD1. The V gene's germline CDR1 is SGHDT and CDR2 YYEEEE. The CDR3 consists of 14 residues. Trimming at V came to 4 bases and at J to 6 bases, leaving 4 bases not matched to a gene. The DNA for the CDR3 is TGTGCCAGCAGCAACGGACAGGGGGCGGATACGCAGTATTTT. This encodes CASSNGQGADTQYF.

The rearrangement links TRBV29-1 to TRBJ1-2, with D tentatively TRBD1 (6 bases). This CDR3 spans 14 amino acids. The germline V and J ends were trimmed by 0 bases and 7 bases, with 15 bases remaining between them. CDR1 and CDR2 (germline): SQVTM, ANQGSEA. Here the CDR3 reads CSVEDWDIDGGYTF. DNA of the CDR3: TGCAGCGTTGAAGATTGGGACATCGACGGTGGCTACACCTTC.

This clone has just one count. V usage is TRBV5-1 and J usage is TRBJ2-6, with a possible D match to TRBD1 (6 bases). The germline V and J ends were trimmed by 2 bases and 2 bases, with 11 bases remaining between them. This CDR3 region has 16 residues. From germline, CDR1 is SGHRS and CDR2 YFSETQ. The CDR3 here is CASSLRGGPGANVLTF. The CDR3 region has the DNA TGCGCCAGCAGCTTACGTGGGGGCCCTGGGGCCAACGTCCTGACTTTC.

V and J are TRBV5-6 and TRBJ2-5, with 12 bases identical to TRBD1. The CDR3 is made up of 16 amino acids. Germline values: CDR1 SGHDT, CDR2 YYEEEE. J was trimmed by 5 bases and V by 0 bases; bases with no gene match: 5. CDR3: CASSLAGQGARETQYF. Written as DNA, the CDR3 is TGTGCCAGCAGCTTGGCGGGACAGGGGGCTCGGGAGACCCAGTACTTC.

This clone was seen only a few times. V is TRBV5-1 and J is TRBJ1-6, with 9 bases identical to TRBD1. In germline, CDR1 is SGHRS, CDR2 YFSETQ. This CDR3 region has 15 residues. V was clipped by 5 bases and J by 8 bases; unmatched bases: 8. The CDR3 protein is CASRSTGTGHSPLHF. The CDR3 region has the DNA TGCGCCAGCAGATCCACCGGGACAGGGCATTCACCCCTCCACTTT.

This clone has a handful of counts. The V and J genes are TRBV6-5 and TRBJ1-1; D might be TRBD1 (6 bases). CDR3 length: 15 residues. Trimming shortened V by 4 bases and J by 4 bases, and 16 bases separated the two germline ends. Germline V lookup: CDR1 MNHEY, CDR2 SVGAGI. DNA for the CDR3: TGTGCCAGCAGTTTCCACAGCCTCAGGGGCACTGAAGCTTTCTTT. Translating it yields CASSFHSLRGTEAFF.

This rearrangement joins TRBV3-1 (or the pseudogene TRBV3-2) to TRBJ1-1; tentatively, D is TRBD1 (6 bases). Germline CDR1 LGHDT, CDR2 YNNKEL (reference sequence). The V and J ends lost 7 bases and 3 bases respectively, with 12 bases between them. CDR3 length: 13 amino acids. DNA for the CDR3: TGTGCCAGCACCACAGGGTCTTACACTGAAGCTTTCTTT. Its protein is CASTTGSYTEAFF.

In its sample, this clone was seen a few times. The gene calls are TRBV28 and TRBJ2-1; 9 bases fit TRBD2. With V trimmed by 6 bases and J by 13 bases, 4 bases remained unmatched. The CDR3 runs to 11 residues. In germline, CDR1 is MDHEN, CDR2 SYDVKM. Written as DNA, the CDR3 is TGTGCCAGCAGGAGACTAGCGGATCAGTTCTTC. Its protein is CASRRLADQFF.

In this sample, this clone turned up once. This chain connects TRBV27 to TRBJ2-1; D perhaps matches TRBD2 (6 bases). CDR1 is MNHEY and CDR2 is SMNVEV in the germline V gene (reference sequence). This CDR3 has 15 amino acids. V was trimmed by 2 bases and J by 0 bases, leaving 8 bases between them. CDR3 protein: CASSLGGSSYNEQFF. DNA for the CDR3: TGTGCCAGCAGTTTAGGGGGGAGCTCCTACAATGAGCAGTTCTTC.

CDR3 protein: CASSLGQGIETQYF. Written as DNA, the CDR3 is TGTGCCAGTAGTCTGGGACAGGGCATAGAGACCCAGTACTTC. The chain is built from TRBV19 and TRBJ2-5; 9 positions match TRBD1. Trimming at V came to 5 bases and at J to 4 bases, leaving 5 bases not matched to a gene. Germline loops: CDR1 LNHDA, CDR2 SQIVND (reference sequence). The CDR3 sequence is 14 residues long.

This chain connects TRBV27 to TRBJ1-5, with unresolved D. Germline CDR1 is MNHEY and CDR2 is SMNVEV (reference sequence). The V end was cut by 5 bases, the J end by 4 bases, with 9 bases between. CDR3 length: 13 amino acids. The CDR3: CASSAKWNQPQHF. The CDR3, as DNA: TGTGCCAGCAGTGCTAAGTGGAATCAGCCCCAGCATTTT.

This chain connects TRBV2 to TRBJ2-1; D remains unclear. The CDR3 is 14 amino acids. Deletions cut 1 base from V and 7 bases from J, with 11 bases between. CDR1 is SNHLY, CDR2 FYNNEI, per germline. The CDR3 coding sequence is TGTGCCAGCAGTGAAGGGCCAGCGATTAATGAGCAGTTCTTC. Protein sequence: CASSEGPAINEQFF. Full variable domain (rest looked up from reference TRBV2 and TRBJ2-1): EPEVTQTPSHQVTQMGQEVILRCVPISNHLYFYWYRQILGQKVEFLVSFYNNEISEKSEIFDDQFSVERPDGSNFTLKIRSTKLEDSAMYFCASSEGPAINEQFFGPGTRLTVL.

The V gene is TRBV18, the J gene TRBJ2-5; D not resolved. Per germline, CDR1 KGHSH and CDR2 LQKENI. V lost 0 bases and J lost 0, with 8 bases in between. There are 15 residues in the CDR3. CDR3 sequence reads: CASSPPQKYQETQYF. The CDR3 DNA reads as TGTGCCAGCTCACCACCCCAGAAGTACCAAGAGACCCAGTACTTC.

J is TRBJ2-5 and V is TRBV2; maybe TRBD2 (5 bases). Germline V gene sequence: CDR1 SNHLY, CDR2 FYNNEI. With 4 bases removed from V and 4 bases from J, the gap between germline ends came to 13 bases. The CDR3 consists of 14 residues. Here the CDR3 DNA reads TGTGCCAGCAGTGTTCATCGGGAAAGAGAGACCCAGTACTTC. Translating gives CASSVHRERETQYF.